This TCR beta chain is from a study of blood T cell repertoires in COVID-19. This CDR3 has 16 residues. Trimming shortened V by 2 bases and J by 4 bases, and 17 bases separated the two germline ends. In germline, CDR1 is MNHNS, CDR2 SASEGT. Methods used by the authors: Reference gene primer amplification yielded estimated nucleated cell counts. Profiling relied on immunoSEQ multiplex PCR, and the TCRdb table lists in-frame clones only, not all of them. Clonal size and the V and J genes are those of that table, whereas D and trimming came from the DNA. Of 250,000 to 350,000 clones listed, 70% to 90% are singletons.

This sequence was found in a woman in her fifties or sixties with COVID-19, enrolled during active disease. The sequenced material came from peripheral blood. The V call is TRBV6-1, the J call TRBJ1-1; tentative D call: TRBD1 (6 bases). CDR3 nucleotides: TGTGCCAGCAGTGAACAGGGGAGAGGCCCGGCCACTGAAGCTTTCTTT. Its protein product is CASSEQGRGPATEAFF.